This T cell receptor (beta chain) was sequenced for a study of T cells after somatic rescue of genetic block. The germline gives CDR1 LGHNT, CDR2 FRNRAP. The CDR3 consists of 17 residues. V was clipped by 2 bases and J by 3 bases; unmatched bases: 9. The method was immunoSEQ multiplex PCR; TCRdb's version includes in-frame clones alone and lacks a portion of them. Of roughly 11,000 clones listed, around 73% are singletons. Specimen: peripheral blood mononuclear cells (PBMCs). The chain carries TRBV12-5 and TRBJ2-7; 11 bases agree with TRBD2. The sequence was collected from a boy under 18. The DNA of the CDR3 is TGTGCTAGTGGTTTGTCTCATCAGGGGACTAGCGGCTACGAGCAGTACTTC. Residues: CASGLSHQGTSGYEQYF.